These 24 T cell receptor beta chains share one sample of origin, sequenced in a study of blood T cell repertoires in COVID-19. Clones were sequenced by immunoSEQ multiplex PCR, and TCRdb holds only the in-frame ones, with some missing. The repertoire holds around 200,000 clones, with around 85% as singletons. The sequenced sample was peripheral blood. These receptors came from a person aged 70 to 85 with COVID-19, enrolled during active disease.

The chain employs TRBV7-8 and TRBJ2-1; D not certain. The CDR3 has 17 residues. From germline, CDR1 is SGHVS and CDR2 FQNEAQ. V lost 1 base, J lost 0 bases, and 13 bases lay in between. The CDR3 is CASSLGSSQSSYNEQFF. In DNA, the CDR3 is TGTGCCAGCAGCTTAGGGTCGAGCCAAAGCTCCTACAATGAGCAGTTCTTC.

Only one count was recorded for this clone. This rearrangement joins TRBV28 to TRBJ1-5; 7 bases map to TRBD1. The trim removed 6 bases at V and 2 bases at J, leaving 4 bases unmatched. This CDR3 comprises 14 residues. Germline CDR1 is MDHEN and CDR2 is SYDVKM. CDR3 loop: CASSTGVGNQPQHF. CDR3 bases: TGTGCCAGCAGCACAGGGGTTGGCAATCAGCCCCAGCATTTT.

Only a few counts were recorded for this clone. The V and J genes are TRBV19 and TRBJ2-5; perhaps TRBD2 as D (5 bases). The length of the CDR3 is 14 residues. Trimming took 4 bases from V and 5 from J, leaving 14 bases between them. In germline, CDR1 is LNHDA, CDR2 SQIVND (reference sequence). The CDR3 nucleotides read TGTGCCAGTAGTACCCGGACTGGAGAGGAGACCCAGTACTTC. Its protein is CASSTRTGEETQYF.

As concerns this clone: One junction end does not reproduce the germline sequence, and a read error may be involved. The CDR3 DNA reads as TGCGCCAGCAGCTTGACTCCTGTCACAGGTACGCAGTATTTT. Encoded protein: CASSLTPVTGTQYF. The chain recombines TRBV5-1 with TRBJ2-3; D is perhaps TRBD1 (5 bases). CDR1 is SGHRS and CDR2 is YFSETQ in the germline V gene. The CDR3 loop spans 14 amino acids.

The V and J genes are TRBV7-8 and TRBJ2-4; 9 bases agree with TRBD2. The CDR3 spans 18 residues. V shed 4 bases and J 1 base; nucleotides not matched to a gene: 11. Per the germline V gene, CDR1 is SGHVS and CDR2 is FQNEAQ. The chain's CDR3 is CASSSSMIAGVAKNIQYF. DNA for the CDR3: TGTGCCAGCAGCTCCTCAATGATAGCGGGGGTCGCCAAAAACATTCAGTACTTC.

The chain carries TRBV4-3 and TRBJ1-4; unclear D gene. The CDR3 is 17 amino acids. Germline CDR1 and CDR2: LGHNA and YSLEER. V was trimmed by 3 bases and J by 5 bases, leaving 19 bases between them. CDR3 in amino acids: CASSQSVAGFENEKLFF. CDR3 in DNA: TGCGCCAGCAGCCAGTCCGTTGCGGGGTTCGAGAATGAAAAACTGTTTTTT.

The rearrangement joins TRBV4-2 to TRBJ1-3, with 9 bases identical to TRBD1. Per germline, CDR1 LGHNA and CDR2 YNFKEQ. V lost 1 base, J lost 5 bases, and 6 bases stayed unmatched. This CDR3 comprises 16 residues. CDR3 bases: TGTGCCAGCAGCCAAGCCGACAGGGGGTATAGAAACACCATATATTTT. Amino acids: CASSQADRGYRNTIYF.

The chain is built from TRBV7-2 and TRBJ2-3; a weak D match, TRBD1 (5 bases). The CDR3 runs 15 residues. The V end was cut by 0 bases, the J end by 6 bases, with 13 bases between. Germline values: CDR1 SGHTA, CDR2 FQGNSA. CDR3 region: CASSLASRVMDTQYF. DNA for the CDR3: TGTGCCAGCAGCTTAGCCTCCAGGGTCATGGATACGCAGTATTTT. The full variable domain, completed using reference TRBV7-2 and TRBJ2-3, is GAGVSQSPSNKVTEKGKDVELRCDPISGHTALYWYRQSLGQGLEFLIYFQGNSAPDKSGLPSDRFSAERTGGSVSTLTIQRTQQEDSAVYLCASSLASRVMDTQYFGPGTRLTVL.

DNA for the CDR3: TGTGCCAGCGGGGGGTTGGATGGCTACACCTTC. Translating gives CASGGLDGYTF. V gene TRBV12-3 or TRBV12-4 combines with J gene TRBJ1-2, with a possible D match to TRBD1 (5 bases). CDR3 length: 11 amino acids. V shed 8 bases and J shed 6 bases, with 10 bases lying between them.

The chain's CDR3 is CASSIPRTGPNTGELFF. CDR3 DNA: TGTGCCAGCAGCATCCCTAGGACAGGGCCGAACACCGGGGAGCTGTTTTTT. The V call is TRBV7-2, the J call TRBJ2-2, with 8 positions matching TRBD1. Germline lookup yields CDR1 SGHTA and CDR2 FQGNSA. CDR3 length: 17 amino acids. V lost 5 bases, J lost 0 bases, and 8 bases stayed unmatched.

The V gene is TRBV19, the J gene TRBJ1-5; 8 bases align to TRBD1. V shed 3 bases, J shed 6 bases, and the junction held 4 bases outside the gene matches. CDR1 is LNHDA and CDR2 is SQIVND in the germline V gene (reference sequence). The CDR3 is made up of 14 amino acids. CDR3 nucleotides: TGTGCCAGTAGTATCCGCGACAGGGGTCAGCCCCAGCATTTT. Translation: CASSIRDRGQPQHF.

V gene TRBV6-5 combines with J gene TRBJ1-6; the D is unclear. CDR1 and CDR2 from the germline V gene are MNHEY and SVGAGI. There are 13 residues in the CDR3. V was trimmed by 0 bases and J by 9 bases, leaving 6 bases between them. The CDR3 region is CASSYSYFSPLHF. As DNA, the CDR3 is TGTGCCAGCAGTTACTCGTACTTTTCACCCCTCCACTTT.

The rearrangement uses TRBV7-3 and TRBJ2-3; 7 bases map to TRBD2. The germline CDR1 and CDR2 sequences are SGHTA and FQGTGA. The CDR3 totals 16 residues. The ends lost 5 bases at V and 2 bases at J; junction bases unmatched: 10. CDR3 nucleotide sequence: TGTGCCAGCAGCCCCTGGGGGGGAACCGACACAGATACGCAGTATTTT. Translating it yields CASSPWGGTDTDTQYF.

V is TRBV7-2 and J is TRBJ1-5, with 7 nucleotides matching TRBD1. V trimming: 2 bases; J trimming: 4 bases; junction bases outside the gene matches: 8. Per germline, CDR1 SGHTA and CDR2 FQGNSA. This CDR3 has 16 residues. CDR3 amino acids: CASSLNQGVGNQPQHF. DNA for the CDR3: TGTGCCAGCAGCTTAAATCAGGGGGTGGGTAATCAGCCCCAGCATTTT.

The V call is TRBV5-1, the J call TRBJ2-1, with 9 bases lining up with TRBD1. V dropped 5 bases and J dropped 3; count of bases not matched to a gene: 9. The CDR3 covers 16 residues. Per the germline V gene, CDR1 is SGHRS and CDR2 is YFSETQ. CDR3 residues: CASRGGQGGLYNEQFF. In nucleotides, the CDR3 is TGCGCCAGCAGGGGGGGACAGGGAGGACTCTACAATGAGCAGTTCTTC.

The chain recombines TRBV7-8 with TRBJ2-7; TRBD1 agrees at 7 bases. Germline V lookup: CDR1 SGHVS, CDR2 FQNEAQ. The CDR3 is 14 residues long. Trimming took 4 bases from V and 4 from J; bases not matched to a gene: 7. The CDR3 bases are TGTGCCAGCAGCTATGGACAGGTTCCTTACGAGCAGTACTTC. It encodes CASSYGQVPYEQYF.

The V call is TRBV10-3, the J call TRBJ2-7; D might be TRBD1 (5 bases). Germline loops: CDR1 ENHRY, CDR2 SYGVKD. V was clipped by 11 bases and J by 5 bases, with 19 bases between them. CDR3 length equals 13 residues. CDR3 DNA: TGTGCCGCCGCGAATCTGGACATGGACGAGCAGTACTTC. Its protein product is CAAANLDMDEQYF.

The chain employs TRBV7-6 and TRBJ2-1; the match to TRBD2 covers 14 bases. The CDR3 is 16 amino acids. Germline trimming cut 3 bases from V and 6 bases from J; bases unmatched to any gene: 4. Per germline, CDR1 SGHVS and CDR2 FNYEAQ. The CDR3 DNA follows: TGTGCCAGCAGCTTGACTAGCGGGGGGGCACTCAATGAGCAGTTCTTC. Its protein is CASSLTSGGALNEQFF.

This chain uses TRBV28 with TRBJ1-1, with D tentatively TRBD1 (6 bases). The CDR3 spans 14 residues. CDR1 and CDR2 (germline): MDHEN, SYDVKM. The V end lost 5 bases, the J end lost 5 bases, and 15 bases lay between the germline ends. The CDR3 sequence is CASSPNRVETEAFF. The CDR3 nucleotides read TGTGCCAGCAGTCCGAACAGGGTTGAGACTGAAGCTTTCTTT.

The chain uses TRBV29-1 and TRBJ1-2, with 7 bases aligning to TRBD1. Germline V CDR1 and CDR2: SQVTM, ANQGSEA. After removal of 6 bases from V and 7 bases from J, the junction contained 8 bases not matched to a gene. The CDR3 spans 12 residues. CDR3 sequence reads: CSVNDRVGGYTF. Written as DNA, the CDR3 is TGCAGCGTCAACGACAGGGTCGGTGGCTACACCTTC.

The chain combines TRBV6-5 with TRBJ2-3; 10 bases match TRBD2. Trimming at V came to 8 bases and at J to 6 bases, leaving 11 bases not matched to a gene. This CDR3 has 15 amino acids. The germline V gene encodes CDR1 MNHEY and CDR2 SVGAGI. The CDR3 sequence is CASGPLAGSHDTQYF. The CDR3, as DNA: TGTGCCAGCGGCCCACTAGCGGGGTCCCACGATACGCAGTATTTT.

The rearrangement uses TRBV6-4 and TRBJ2-3; 8 nucleotides match TRBD2. V gave up 0 bases and J gave up 5 bases; unmatched junction bases: 4. Germline V lookup: CDR1 MRHNA, CDR2 SNTAGT. CDR3 length: 15 amino acids. The chain's CDR3 is CASSDSGLGRDTQYF. The CDR3 DNA reads TGTGCCAGCAGTGACTCGGGACTAGGGAGAGATACGCAGTATTTT.

The chain couples TRBV12-3 or TRBV12-4 to TRBJ2-2; D unresolved. The length of the CDR3 is 11 residues. Trimming took off 6 bases at V and 5 bases at J, with 4 bases between the two ends. CDR3 loop: CASRSTGELFF. In DNA, the CDR3 is TGTGCCAGCAGGTCGACCGGGGAGCTGTTTTTT.

V and J are TRBV5-8 and TRBJ2-1; 7 bases line up with TRBD2. The CDR3 is made up of 16 amino acids. V dropped 3 bases and J dropped 4; count of bases not matched to a gene: 10. CDR1 and CDR2 (germline): SGHTS, YDEGEE. The CDR3 DNA follows: TGTGCCAGCAGCTCATCGGGAGGACTTAAGTACAATGAGCAGTTCTTC. This gives the protein CASSSSGGLKYNEQFF.